This is a list of T cell receptor beta chains from one sample in a study of cytomegalovirus exposure and HLA in healthy donors. TCRdb keeps only in-frame clones here, not all; method: immunoSEQ multiplex PCR. The profile covers roughly 200,000 clones, with more than 80% appearing a single time and approximately 2.9% taken by the ten largest. The sample taken for sequencing was PBMCs. The receptor set was obtained from a young man in good health and CMV-seronegative. Each CDR3 is given with its conserved first and last residue. Fields, in order: D gene, J gene, V gene, clone size, CDR3 length, CDR3 DNA, CDR3 protein. The D gene is left open where the match is weak. Only some rows state a clone size, as once, few, many or a class for expanded clones.

>.|TRBJ2-6|TRBV29-1|.|13
TGCAGCGTCGCCAGATCTGGGGCCAACGTCCTGACTTTC
CSVARSGANVLTF
>.|TRBJ1-1|TRBV27|.|15
TGTGCCAGCAGTTTTACCCCGAAGGGAGACACTGAAGCTTTCTTT
CASSFTPKGDTEAFF
>.|TRBJ2-1|TRBV6-5|.|15
TGTGCCAGCAGGGCAGGGTTGGGCTCCTACAATGAGCAGTTCTTC
CASRAGLGSYNEQFF
>TRBD1|TRBJ2-7|TRBV7-3|.|13
TGTGCCAGCAGCCTTGACAGGGTAGGAGAGCAGTACTTC
CASSLDRVGEQYF
>TRBD2|TRBJ2-3|TRBV9|.|17
TGTGCCAGCAGCGTCGATCCCGGGACTACAGGCACAGATACGCAGTATTTT
CASSVDPGTTGTDTQYF
>TRBD1|TRBJ1-1|TRBV11-3|.|13
TGTGCCAGCAGCTTAACAGGGGCTACTGAAGCTTTCTTT
CASSLTGATEAFF
>.|TRBJ2-2|TRBV7-2|.|13
TGTGCCAGCAGCTTACAGGGCACCGGGGAGCTGTTTTTT
CASSLQGTGELFF
>.|TRBJ1-2|TRBV21-1|.|15
TGTGCCAGCAGCAAAGGGAGGGGGCAGAACTATGGCTACACCTTC
CASSKGRGQNYGYTF
>.|TRBJ1-1|TRBV5-7|.|15
TGTGCCAGCAGCTCTACTGTCACAGGGAGTGCTGAAGCTTTCTTT
CASSSTVTGSAEAFF
>.|TRBJ1-4|TRBV7-2|.|14
TGTGCCAGCAGTAGAGGGCAGTTACATGAAAAACTGTTTTTT
CASSRGQLHEKLFF
>.|TRBJ2-3|TRBV7-9|.|15
TGTGCCAGCAGCCGACGGGGGTCGAGCACAGATACGCAGTATTTT
CASSRRGSSTDTQYF
>.|TRBJ1-5|TRBV6-1|.|17
TGTGCCAGCAGTGAAGCTGCCAACAGGCCCCTCGGACAGCCCCAGCATTTT
CASSEAANRPLGQPQHF
>TRBD2|TRBJ2-1|TRBV5-6|.|13
TGTGCCAGCAGCCTCGGGACTAAGTTTGAGCAGTTCTTC
CASSLGTKFEQFF
>.|TRBJ1-1|TRBV4-1|.|14
TGCGCCAGCAGCCGGCAGGGCGCCGGCACTGAAGCTTTCTTT
CASSRQGAGTEAFF
>TRBD1|TRBJ2-7|TRBV10-2|.|15
TGCGCCAGCAGCGACGGGACAGGGGAAGGCTACGAGCAGTACTTC
CASSDGTGEGYEQYF
>TRBD1|TRBJ2-5|TRBV7-2|.|15
TGTGCCAGCAGCTTCGCGGGACAGGGGGGTTCGGAGCAGTACTTC
CASSFAGQGGSEQYF
>.|TRBJ1-1|TRBV10-3|few|12
TGTGCCATCAGCCCCTTTGCGACTGAAGCTTTCTTT
CAISPFATEAFF
>.|TRBJ1-4|TRBV7-2|once|15
TGTGCCAGCAGCCGCAATACAGGGTCTAATGAAAAACTGTTTTTT
CASSRNTGSNEKLFF
>.|TRBJ2-5|TRBV20-1|few|10
TGCAGTGCATTTCGAGAGACCCAGTACTTC
CSAFRETQYF
>.|TRBJ1-1|TRBV28|few|14
TGTGCCAGCAGTAACACAGGTGGGGACACTGAAGCTTTCTTT
CASSNTGGDTEAFF
>.|TRBJ1-1|TRBV4-1|.|15
TGCGCCAGCAGCCCCACCTGGGACTCCCTCACTGAAGCTTTCTTT
CASSPTWDSLTEAFF
>.|TRBJ1-4|TRBV7-2|.|12
TGTGCCAGCAGCCAGGGAAGGGAAAAACTGTTTTTT
CASSQGREKLFF
>.|TRBJ1-3|TRBV4-1|few|16
TGCGCCAGCAGCCAAGTGGGAGGGAGCTCTGGAAACACCATATATTTT
CASSQVGGSSGNTIYF
>.|TRBJ1-3|TRBV28|.|15
TGTGCCAGCAGCAAACAGGAGAGCTCTGGAAACACCATATATTTT
CASSKQESSGNTIYF
>.|TRBJ2-1|TRBV5-4|.|15
TGTGCCAGCAGCTTGGGACTCCTCTCCTACAATGAGCAGTTCTTC
CASSLGLLSYNEQFF
>.|TRBJ1-5|TRBV30|.|11
TGTGCCTCGTTCCCCCATCAGCCCCAGCATTTT
CASFPHQPQHF
>TRBD1|TRBJ2-7|TRBV28|.|16
TGTGCCAGCAGTTCACCTCGGGACAGGGGCTCCTACGAGCAGTACTTC
CASSSPRDRGSYEQYF
>TRBD1|TRBJ1-3|TRBV6-5|.|14
TGTGCCAGCAGCTTGGGACAGGGAGGAAACACCATATATTTT
CASSLGQGGNTIYF
>TRBD1|TRBJ1-1|TRBV4-1|.|17
TGCGCCAGCAGCCAGGCCGGGACAGGGGGTTTGCACACTGAAGCTTTCTTT
CASSQAGTGGLHTEAFF
>.|TRBJ1-2|TRBV5-1|few|14
TGCGCCAGCAGCTTGGGAGACCGAGGCTATGGCTACACCTTC
CASSLGDRGYGYTF
>TRBD1|TRBJ2-1|TRBV13|.|16
TGTGCCAGCAGCTCCCAACGGGACAGGGGGCTCAATGAGCAGTTCTTC
CASSSQRDRGLNEQFF
>.|TRBJ1-1|TRBV5-1|.|14
TGCGCCAGCAGCGGAGGGGTAAGGGACACTGAAGCTTTCTTT
CASSGGVRDTEAFF
>TRBD2|TRBJ2-7|TRBV5-3|.|14
TGTGCCAGAAGCTTTAAGCGGGGGGGGGCCGAGCAGTACTTC
CARSFKRGGAEQYF
>.|TRBJ2-3|TRBV2|few|12
TGTGCCAGCAGTATAGAGAGAACAGACGGGAATTTT
CASSIERTDGNF
>.|TRBJ2-7|TRBV7-2|.|12
TGTGCCAGCAGCCCGAGCTCCTACGAGCAGTACTTC
CASSPSSYEQYF
>TRBD1|TRBJ2-1|TRBV9|.|15
TGTGCCAGCAGCGTAGGGCTGACAGGGGGCAATGAGCAGTTCTTC
CASSVGLTGGNEQFF
>.|TRBJ2-6|TRBV7-9|.|18
TGTGCCAGCAGCTTCCCGGACGCCCCGCGGTCTGGGGCCAGCGTCCTGACTTTC
CASSFPDAPRSGASVLTF
>TRBD2|TRBJ2-7|TRBV5-6|.|17
TGTGCCAGCAGCCGGGGGACTAGCGGGGGGGAATTCTACGAGCAGTACTTC
CASSRGTSGGEFYEQYF
>.|TRBJ1-6|TRBV6-1|.|14
TGTGCCAGCAGTGGCAGGGACTATAATTCACCCCTCCACTTT
CASSGRDYNSPLHF
>.|TRBJ2-5|TRBV15|.|15
TGTGCCACCAGCAGAGGGACAGCGTACCAAGAGACCCAGTACTTC
CATSRGTAYQETQYF
>.|TRBJ2-3|TRBV7-3|.|13
TGTGCCAGCAGCTCCAGCTCGGGAGATACGCAGTATTTT
CASSSSSGDTQYF
>.|TRBJ2-7|TRBV19|.|15
TGTGCCAGTAGTATATCTAGCGATCCCCAGTACGAGCAGTACTTC
CASSISSDPQYEQYF
>.|TRBJ1-1|TRBV2|.|14
TGTGCCAGCAGCCGTACAACGATCGAAACTGAAGCTTTCTTT
CASSRTTIETEAFF
>.|TRBJ1-5|TRBV2|.|14
TGTGCCAGCAGTGTATGGGGAGGGGATCAGCCCCAGCATTTT
CASSVWGGDQPQHF
>TRBD1|TRBJ1-1|TRBV29-1|few|16
TGCAGCGTTGCACCCCTCGGCAGGGGGCGGGACACTGAAGCTTTCTTT
CSVAPLGRGRDTEAFF
>.|TRBJ2-7|TRBV5-1|few|13
TGCGCCAGCAGCGATGGGAGTAGTCACGAGCAGTACTTC
CASSDGSSHEQYF
>TRBD1|TRBJ2-7|TRBV29-1|.|14
TGCAGCGTTCGGGCGGGACAGGGGCGGTACGAGCAGTACTTC
CSVRAGQGRYEQYF
>TRBD2|TRBJ2-3|TRBV27|.|16
TGTGCCAGTAGCTCCCTCCTAGCGGGGGCCACAGATACGCAGTATTTT
CASSSLLAGATDTQYF
>.|TRBJ2-7|TRBV27|.|14
TGTGCCAGCAGTTCCCCAGGGAAAACCTACGAGCAGTACTTC
CASSSPGKTYEQYF
>.|TRBJ1-4|TRBV6-5|.|15
TGTGCCAGCAGTTTAAGGGGTCTAGGGGGTGAAAAACTGTTTTTT
CASSLRGLGGEKLFF